This T cell receptor (beta chain) originates from a study of blood T cell repertoires in COVID-19. About the research overall: The origin of the acute and convalescent COVID-19 samples was the United States, Italy and Spain. Sample material is recorded as cDNA or gDNA derived from T cells, B-cell-depleted T cells, or PBMCs.

The CDR3 has 16 residues. J gave up 2 bases and V 5 bases, and 10 bases lay outside the gene matches. The germline CDR1 and CDR2 sequences are ENHRY and SYGVKD. Original analysis: The assay estimated nucleated cells by amplifying reference gene primers. TCRdb's table, derived via immunoSEQ multiplex PCR, lists solely in-frame clones and lacks some. V and J calls and clone size follow that table, whereas D and trimming were derived from the DNA. The sample yields over 80,000 clones, about 91% seen once. The V call is TRBV10-3, the J call TRBJ2-7; 9 positions match TRBD1. Sequenced material: peripheral blood. This TCR came from a human donor with active COVID-19. The donor label of this sample is uncertain. Written as DNA, the CDR3 is TGTGCCATCAGTCCGATCATGGGACAGGGCGCCTACGAGCAGTACTTC. Protein sequence: CAISPIMGQGAYEQYF.